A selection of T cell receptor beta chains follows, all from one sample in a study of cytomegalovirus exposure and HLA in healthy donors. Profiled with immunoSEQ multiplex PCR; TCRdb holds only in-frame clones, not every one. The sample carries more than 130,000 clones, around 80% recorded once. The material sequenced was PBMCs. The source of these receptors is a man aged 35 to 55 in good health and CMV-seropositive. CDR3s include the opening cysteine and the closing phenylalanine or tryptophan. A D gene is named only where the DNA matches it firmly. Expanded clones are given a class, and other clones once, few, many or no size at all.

CDR3: CASKETGGTDTQYF
DNA: TGTGCCAGCAAAGAGACAGGGGGTACAGATACGCAGTATTTT
length: 14
size: once
J: TRBJ2-3
D: TRBD1
V: TRBV5-6

CDR3: CSLAGPLEQFF
DNA: TGCAGCCTAGCGGGGCCCCTTGAGCAGTTCTTC
length: 11
size: -
J: TRBJ2-1
D: TRBD2
V: TRBV29-1

CDR3: CASSQVGSSYEQYF
DNA: TGTGCCAGCAGCCAAGTCGGGAGCTCCTACGAGCAGTACTTC
length: 14
size: -
J: TRBJ2-7
D: -
V: TRBV4-2

CDR3: CASSTDGGSNEQFF
DNA: TGTGCCAGCAGCACGGACGGCGGGAGCAATGAGCAGTTCTTC
length: 14
size: -
J: TRBJ2-1
D: TRBD2
V: TRBV7-2

CDR3: CASSYRRGQMNTEAFF
DNA: TGTGCCAGCAGTTACCGCAGGGGACAAATGAACACTGAAGCTTTCTTT
length: 16
size: -
J: TRBJ1-1
D: -
V: TRBV6-5

CDR3: CASRGSSPLHF
DNA: TGTGCCAGCAGAGGGAGCTCACCCCTCCACTTT
length: 11
size: few
J: TRBJ1-6
D: -
V: TRBV6-6

CDR3: CASSPWDRENGYTF
DNA: TGTGCCAGCTCACCATGGGACAGGGAAAATGGCTACACCTTC
length: 14
size: -
J: TRBJ1-2
D: TRBD1
V: TRBV18

CDR3: CSVDNLGQSGYTF
DNA: TGCAGCGTTGACAATCTGGGGCAAAGTGGCTACACCTTC
length: 13
size: once
J: TRBJ1-2
D: -
V: TRBV29-1

CDR3: CASSQVSGTGANYEQYF
DNA: TGCGCCAGCAGCCAAGTCTCCGGGACAGGTGCCAACTACGAGCAGTACTTC
length: 17
size: -
J: TRBJ2-7
D: TRBD1
V: TRBV4-3

CDR3: CASSSGTGYYEQYF
DNA: TGTGCCAGCAGCTCCGGGACAGGGTACTACGAGCAGTACTTC
length: 14
size: -
J: TRBJ2-7
D: TRBD1
V: TRBV7-2

CDR3: CASSFGGAVVAYEQYF
DNA: TGTGCCAGCAGCTTCGGAGGGGCGGTTGTAGCCTACGAGCAGTACTTC
length: 16
size: -
J: TRBJ2-7
D: -
V: TRBV7-2

CDR3: CASANRDYEQYF
DNA: TGCGCCAGCGCAAACAGGGACTACGAGCAGTACTTC
length: 12
size: once
J: TRBJ2-7
D: -
V: TRBV5-1

CDR3: CASAFGGGRSNTEAFF
DNA: TGTGCCAGTGCATTTGGGGGGGGCAGATCGAACACTGAAGCTTTCTTT
length: 16
size: -
J: TRBJ1-1
D: -
V: TRBV13

CDR3: CASSLVDIRNTEAFF
DNA: TGTGCCAGCAGTTTAGTAGACATCAGGAACACTGAAGCTTTCTTT
length: 15
size: -
J: TRBJ1-1
D: -
V: TRBV27

CDR3: CASSLRGPVQPQHF
DNA: TGTGCCAGCAGTCTCAGGGGGCCTGTTCAGCCCCAGCATTTT
length: 14
size: -
J: TRBJ1-5
D: TRBD1
V: TRBV27

CDR3: CASSHELGRPDGYTF
DNA: TGCGCCAGCAGCCATGAATTGGGCAGGCCGGATGGCTACACCTTC
length: 15
size: -
J: TRBJ1-2
D: -
V: TRBV4-3

CDR3: CASSIRGSSSYEQYF
DNA: TGTGCCAGTAGTATAAGGGGCTCGAGCTCCTACGAGCAGTACTTC
length: 15
size: -
J: TRBJ2-7
D: -
V: TRBV19

CDR3: CASSLDPLYEQYF
DNA: TGCGCCAGCAGCTTGGATCCTCTCTACGAGCAGTACTTC
length: 13
size: few
J: TRBJ2-7
D: -
V: TRBV5-1

CDR3: CASNPARRGTGNILPSFF
DNA: TGTGCCAGCAACCCAGCCCGCCGGGGGACAGGGAATATCTTGCCGTCGTTCTTC
length: 18
size: -
J: TRBJ2-1
D: TRBD1
V: TRBV7-2

CDR3: CAWSVHLAGYGYTF
DNA: TGTGCCTGGAGTGTACATTTGGCGGGCTATGGCTACACCTTC
length: 14
size: once
J: TRBJ1-2
D: -
V: TRBV30

CDR3: CASSSPRGQNYGYTF
DNA: TGCGCCAGCAGCTCGCCAAGGGGCCAGAACTATGGCTACACCTTC
length: 15
size: -
J: TRBJ1-2
D: -
V: TRBV5-1

CDR3: CASSPDRGIAEAFF
DNA: TGTGCCAGCTCCCCAGACAGGGGAATCGCTGAAGCTTTCTTT
length: 14
size: -
J: TRBJ1-1
D: TRBD1
V: TRBV18

CDR3: CASSFTGDRGTGANVLTF
DNA: TGCGCCAGCAGCTTTACGGGGGACAGGGGTACAGGGGCCAACGTCCTGACTTTC
length: 18
size: -
J: TRBJ2-6
D: TRBD1
V: TRBV5-1

CDR3: CASSLDHNRGEKLFF
DNA: TGTGCCAGCAGCTTAGACCACAACCGGGGTGAAAAACTGTTTTTT
length: 15
size: -
J: TRBJ1-4
D: -
V: TRBV7-2

CDR3: CASSLDRDRQPQHF
DNA: TGTGCCAGCTCTCTTGACAGGGATCGTCAGCCCCAGCATTTT
length: 14
size: -
J: TRBJ1-5
D: TRBD1
V: TRBV18

CDR3: CASRRSGQPQHF
DNA: TGTGCCAGCAGGAGGTCCGGTCAGCCCCAGCATTTT
length: 12
size: few
J: TRBJ1-5
D: -
V: TRBV6-5

CDR3: CASSLGTGREQYF
DNA: TGTGCCAGCAGTTTAGGGACAGGTCGCGAGCAGTACTTC
length: 13
size: -
J: TRBJ2-7
D: TRBD1
V: TRBV27

CDR3: CASSVGQNSNQPQHF
DNA: TGTGCCAGCAGCGTGGGACAGAATAGCAATCAGCCCCAGCATTTT
length: 15
size: -
J: TRBJ1-5
D: TRBD1
V: TRBV2

CDR3: CASSVDSGTRPYEQYF
DNA: TGTGCCAGCAGCGTAGACTCCGGGACTAGACCCTACGAGCAGTACTTC
length: 16
size: -
J: TRBJ2-7
D: TRBD2
V: TRBV9

CDR3: CASSLQGPRKNTEAFF
DNA: TGTGCCAGCAGCTTACAGGGTCCCCGGAAGAACACTGAAGCTTTCTTT
length: 16
size: few
J: TRBJ1-1
D: -
V: TRBV7-2

CDR3: CASSFGASIFEQYF
DNA: TGTGCCAGCAGCTTTGGTGCCTCTATTTTCGAGCAGTACTTC
length: 14
size: -
J: TRBJ2-7
D: -
V: TRBV5-6

CDR3: CASSILGTGGGGQPQHF
DNA: TGTGCCAGTAGTATATTGGGAACAGGGGGCGGCGGTCAGCCCCAGCATTTT
length: 17
size: once
J: TRBJ1-5
D: TRBD1
V: TRBV19

CDR3: CSAKRLASESSGAGEQYF
DNA: TGCAGCGCTAAGCGTTTGGCTAGCGAAAGTTCCGGGGCGGGGGAGCAGTACTTC
length: 18
size: -
J: TRBJ2-7
D: -
V: TRBV29-1

CDR3: CASRLTLSGTEAFF
DNA: TGTGCCAGCAGGTTAACCCTAAGCGGGACTGAAGCTTTCTTT
length: 14
size: -
J: TRBJ1-1
D: -
V: TRBV6-6

CDR3: CASSPRAGRLNEQFF
DNA: TGTGCCAGCAGCCCCCGAGCGGGGAGGCTGAATGAGCAGTTCTTC
length: 15
size: -
J: TRBJ2-1
D: TRBD2
V: TRBV7-9

CDR3: CASSVQTTSTDTQYF
DNA: TGTGCCAGCAGCGTCCAGACTACTAGCACAGATACGCAGTATTTT
length: 15
size: once
J: TRBJ2-3
D: -
V: TRBV9

CDR3: CASSSPTTGRLGAFF
DNA: TGTGCCAGCAGTTCCCCGACGACAGGGAGGTTAGGAGCTTTCTTT
length: 15
size: -
J: TRBJ1-1
D: TRBD1
V: TRBV28

CDR3: CASNPRDYSYEQYF
DNA: TGTGCCAGCAACCCTCGGGACTACTCCTACGAGCAGTACTTC
length: 14
size: once
J: TRBJ2-7
D: TRBD2
V: TRBV25-1

CDR3: CASSQDLAGEVYGYTF
DNA: TGTGCCAGCAGCCAAGATCTTGCCGGGGAGGTCTATGGCTACACCTTC
length: 16
size: -
J: TRBJ1-2
D: -
V: TRBV4-2

CDR3: CASSLGGPQETQYF
DNA: TGTGCCAGCAGTTTGGGGGGGCCCCAAGAGACCCAGTACTTC
length: 14
size: -
J: TRBJ2-5
D: -
V: TRBV25-1

CDR3: CASSYSRGTHYGYTF
DNA: TGTGCCAGCAGTTACTCGAGGGGGACCCACTATGGCTACACCTTC
length: 15
size: -
J: TRBJ1-2
D: -
V: TRBV6-5